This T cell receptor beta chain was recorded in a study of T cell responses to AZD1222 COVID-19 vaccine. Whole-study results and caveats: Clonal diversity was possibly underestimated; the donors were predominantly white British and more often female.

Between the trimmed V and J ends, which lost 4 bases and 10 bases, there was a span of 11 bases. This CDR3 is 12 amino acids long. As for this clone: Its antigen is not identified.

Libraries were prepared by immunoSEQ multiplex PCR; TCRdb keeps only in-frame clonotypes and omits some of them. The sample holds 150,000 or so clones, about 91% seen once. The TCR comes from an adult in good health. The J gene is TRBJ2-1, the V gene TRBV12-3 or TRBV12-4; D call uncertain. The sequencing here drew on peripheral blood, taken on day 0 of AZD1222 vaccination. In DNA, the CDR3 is TGTGCCAGCAGTTCTCGGCTCGCCGAGCAGTTCTTC. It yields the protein CASSSRLAEQFF.